The rows below give T cell receptor beta chains drawn from one sample of a study of early T cells in non-severe SARS-CoV-2 infection. TCRdb re-called the 5' RACE reads through MiXCR, storing one row per CDR3 protein. The sample yields 60,000 to 75,000 distinct CDR3 sequences, over 9.5% seen once. The sample was whole blood. Every receptor here comes from an adult who was a healthcare worker with PCR-confirmed SARS-CoV-2 infection or an uninfected control (not recorded which). CDR3s include the opening cysteine and the closing phenylalanine or tryptophan. A D gene is named only where the DNA matches it firmly. Only some rows state a clone size, as once, few, many or a class for expanded clones.

v_gene: TRBV7-2
abundance: -
d_gene: -
j_gene: TRBJ2-3
CDR3nt: TGTGCCAGCAGCTCTTCGGTGGAAGATACGCAGTATTTT
CDR3aa: CASSSSVEDTQYF

v_gene: TRBV29-1
abundance: -
d_gene: TRBD2
j_gene: TRBJ2-7
CDR3nt: TGCAGCGTTGAATCGCCAGCGGGAGCCTACGAGCAGTACTTC
CDR3aa: CSVESPAGAYEQYF

v_gene: TRBV10-3
abundance: -
d_gene: TRBD1
j_gene: TRBJ1-5
CDR3nt: TGTGCCATCAGTGAGGGGACAGGAGCCCAGCCCCAGCATTTT
CDR3aa: CAISEGTGAQPQHF

v_gene: TRBV4-1
abundance: many
d_gene: -
j_gene: TRBJ2-2
CDR3nt: TGCGCCAGCAGCCAACAAGCTAGCAAGTTTACCGGGGAGCTGTTTTTT
CDR3aa: CASSQQASKFTGELFF

v_gene: TRBV11-2
abundance: -
d_gene: -
j_gene: TRBJ2-2
CDR3nt: TGTGCCAGCAGCCTGGGAGAGGGGAACACCGGGGAGCTGTTTTTT
CDR3aa: CASSLGEGNTGELFF

v_gene: TRBV6-2/TRBV6-3
abundance: many
d_gene: TRBD2
j_gene: TRBJ2-7
CDR3nt: TGTGCCAGCAGCCCCGGACAGGGACTAGCGGGAGTGAAGGAGCAGTACTTC
CDR3aa: CASSPGQGLAGVKEQYF

v_gene: TRBV5-5
abundance: many
d_gene: -
j_gene: TRBJ1-6
CDR3nt: TGTGCCAGCAGCTTGGGGACCGATAATTCACCCCTCCACTTT
CDR3aa: CASSLGTDNSPLHF

v_gene: TRBV20-1
abundance: -
d_gene: TRBD1
j_gene: TRBJ2-3
CDR3nt: TGCAGTGCTAGAGGGGGACAGTTCACAGATACGCAGTATTTT
CDR3aa: CSARGGQFTDTQYF

v_gene: TRBV5-1
abundance: -
d_gene: -
j_gene: TRBJ2-3
CDR3nt: TGCGCCAGCAGGTTCTTGGGGCCGGGCACAGATACGCAGTATTTT
CDR3aa: CASRFLGPGTDTQYF

v_gene: TRBV29-1
abundance: many
d_gene: TRBD1
j_gene: TRBJ2-5
CDR3nt: TGCAGCGTTAAGGACAGGGGGTATGGGACCCAGTACTTC
CDR3aa: CSVKDRGYGTQYF

v_gene: TRBV7-9
abundance: many
d_gene: TRBD1
j_gene: TRBJ2-5
CDR3nt: TGTGCCAGCAGCTTTGGACAGGGTTTGGAGACCCAGTACTTC
CDR3aa: CASSFGQGLETQYF

v_gene: TRBV6-2/TRBV6-3
abundance: -
d_gene: -
j_gene: TRBJ2-5
CDR3nt: TGTGCCAGCAGTTCCACCCGGACTAAACAAGAGACCCAGTACTTC
CDR3aa: CASSSTRTKQETQYF

v_gene: TRBV20-1
abundance: many
d_gene: TRBD2
j_gene: TRBJ2-3
CDR3nt: TGCAGTGCTACGCTAGCGGGGGCAGATACGCAGTATTTT
CDR3aa: CSATLAGADTQYF

v_gene: TRBV7-9
abundance: -
d_gene: TRBD2
j_gene: TRBJ2-1
CDR3nt: TGTGCCAGCAGCTGGGTGACTAGCGGGAGTGGGAATGAGCAGTTCTTC
CDR3aa: CASSWVTSGSGNEQFF

v_gene: TRBV7-2
abundance: few
d_gene: -
j_gene: TRBJ1-3
CDR3nt: TGTGCCAGCAGTAGAGACAGCCACCGCTCTGGAAACACCATATATTTT
CDR3aa: CASSRDSHRSGNTIYF

v_gene: TRBV29-1
abundance: many
d_gene: TRBD1
j_gene: TRBJ1-5
CDR3nt: TGCAGCGTTGCGACAGGGAATCAGCCCCAGCATTTT
CDR3aa: CSVATGNQPQHF

v_gene: TRBV7-6
abundance: many
d_gene: -
j_gene: TRBJ1-5
CDR3nt: TGTGCCAGCAGCCTATCACCCCGAGCGGGGGACTCATTGGCGAGCAATCAGCCCCAGCATTTT
CDR3aa: CASSLSPRAGDSLASNQPQHF

v_gene: TRBV12-3/TRBV12-4
abundance: -
d_gene: TRBD1
j_gene: TRBJ1-2
CDR3nt: TGTGCCAGCAGCAGATCAGGGGGCCCGGGCTATGGCTACACCTTC
CDR3aa: CASSRSGGPGYGYTF

v_gene: TRBV18
abundance: few
d_gene: -
j_gene: TRBJ2-5
CDR3nt: TGTGCCAGCTCACAACAGAGGTTCGGGGAGACCCAGTACTTC
CDR3aa: CASSQQRFGETQYF

v_gene: TRBV29-1
abundance: -
d_gene: -
j_gene: TRBJ1-2
CDR3nt: TGCAGCGTTGTGCCAGTTCTACAGGGCGGCTACACCTTC
CDR3aa: CSVVPVLQGGYTF

v_gene: TRBV7-9
abundance: many
d_gene: TRBD2
j_gene: TRBJ2-3
CDR3nt: TGTGCCAGCAGCCCCTACCTCACTAGCGGGCGCACAGATACGCAGTATTTT
CDR3aa: CASSPYLTSGRTDTQYF

v_gene: TRBV18
abundance: few
d_gene: TRBD1
j_gene: TRBJ1-2
CDR3nt: TGTGCCAGCTCAGAAGACAGGGGGCGATCTTATGGCTACACCTTC
CDR3aa: CASSEDRGRSYGYTF

v_gene: TRBV20-1
abundance: many
d_gene: -
j_gene: TRBJ2-5
CDR3nt: TGCAGTGCGAGAGTGATAGAGACCCAGTACTTC
CDR3aa: CSARVIETQYF

v_gene: TRBV5-1
abundance: -
d_gene: -
j_gene: TRBJ2-7
CDR3nt: TGCGCCAGCAGCTTATCGCAGGGTATGTCAGAGCAGTACTTC
CDR3aa: CASSLSQGMSEQYF